The 21 T cell receptor beta chains below come from one sample, sequenced in a study of control samples from healthy donors and cancer patients. The method was immunoSEQ multiplex PCR; TCRdb's version includes in-frame clones alone and lacks a portion of them. This sample has fewer than 85,000 clones, with around 92% found just once. The specimen was blood. The receptor set was obtained from a woman aged 60-75 years in good health.

The chain joins TRBV10-2 to TRBJ2-4, with a possible D match to TRBD1 (6 bases). This CDR3 is 16 amino acids long. The ends were cut back, 0 bases at V and 8 bases at J, with 17 bases in the middle. The V gene's germline CDR1 is WSHSY and CDR2 SAAADI. Here the CDR3 DNA reads TGCGCCAGCAGTGAGTCGGTGGGGGCGAGGGTCGACATTCAGTACTTC. The encoded protein is CASSESVGARVDIQYF.

This clone was detected once. The sample holds other DNA sequences that translate to the same CDR3. This chain links TRBV3-1 (or the pseudogene TRBV3-2) with TRBJ1-5; perhaps TRBD1 as D (6 bases). CDR1 and CDR2 (germline): LGHDT, YNNKEL (reference sequence). This CDR3 has 15 amino acids. V dropped 1 base and J dropped 3 bases, with 10 bases sitting between them. Here the CDR3 DNA reads TGTGCCAGCAGCCAAGGAGGGGGGAACAATCAGCCCCAGCATTTT. Its translation: CASSQGGGNNQPQHF.

This chain uses TRBV28 with TRBJ2-4; D ambiguous. V was trimmed by 6 bases and J by 0 bases, leaving 15 bases between them. Germline V gene data show CDR1 as MDHEN and CDR2 as SYDVKM. This CDR3 region has 16 residues. The chain's CDR3 is CASSTSVHLAKNIQYF. DNA for the CDR3: TGTGCCAGCAGCACCAGTGTACACCTAGCCAAAAACATTCAGTACTTC.

This chain uses TRBV10-3 with TRBJ2-7; perhaps TRBD1 as D (6 bases). The CDR3 runs 15 residues. Looked up from germline, CDR1 is ENHRY and CDR2 is SYGVKD. V was pared by 4 bases and J by 0 bases, with 13 bases between. The CDR3 sequence: CAISGTVSSSYEQYF. CDR3 DNA sequence: TGTGCCATCAGTGGGACAGTGAGCAGCTCCTACGAGCAGTACTTC.

V usage is TRBV11-2 and J usage is TRBJ2-7; tentative D call: TRBD1 (5 bases). Germline V CDR1 and CDR2: SGHAT, FQNNGV. This CDR3 has 12 residues. V was clipped by 5 bases and J by 9 bases, with 14 bases between them. The CDR3 loop is CASSRRVSGQYF. The CDR3 nucleotides read TGTGCCAGCAGCCGCAGGGTCTCCGGGCAGTACTTC.

The chain combines TRBV12-5 with TRBJ2-1, with TRBD2 identical over 12 bases. This CDR3 is 16 amino acids long. CDR1 LGHNT and CDR2 FRNRAP come from the germline V gene. Trimming removed 1 base from V and 3 bases from J; junction bases left unmatched: 1. CDR3 coding DNA: TGTGCTAGTGGTTTGGAGGGACTAGCGGGCTACAATGAGCAGTTCTTC. Its translation: CASGLEGLAGYNEQFF.

The rearrangement links TRBV5-1 to TRBJ1-6; D gene ambiguous. CDR3 size: 14 residues. Germline V CDR1 and CDR2: SGHRS, YFSETQ. Trimming pared 4 bases from V and 6 bases from J, leaving 11 bases between. The CDR3 reads CASSPEGFNSPLHF. The CDR3 nucleotides read TGCGCCAGCAGCCCGGAAGGCTTTAATTCACCCCTCCACTTT.

This chain joins TRBV30 and TRBJ1-3; D not resolved. V shed 3 bases and J shed 2 bases, with 8 bases lying between them. In germline, CDR1 is GTSNPN, CDR2 SVGIG (reference sequence). The CDR3 sequence is 13 residues long. The CDR3 bases are TGTGCCTGGAGCCGGGGAACTGGAAACACCATATATTTT. Encoded protein: CAWSRGTGNTIYF.

The chain links TRBV9 to TRBJ2-3, with TRBD1 as a possible D gene (7 bases). Germline CDR1 reads SGDLS; CDR2 reads YYNGEE. The CDR3 has 18 residues. The V end was cut by 2 bases, the J end by 7 bases, with 26 bases between. CDR3 residues: CASSVSPHLEGAGNTQYF. For the CDR3, the DNA is TGTGCCAGCAGCGTCTCACCCCACTTGGAGGGGGCTGGAAATACGCAGTATTTT.

The chain uses TRBV7-9 and TRBJ1-6, with 8 bases identical to TRBD1. Germline values: CDR1 SEHNR, CDR2 FQNEAQ (reference sequence). This CDR3 has 15 residues. Trimming cost V 10 bases and J 8 bases; bases outside gene matches: 13. The CDR3 coding sequence is TGTGCCACCGGGACAGGACCATCTAGGGATTCACCCCTCCACTTT. Protein product: CATGTGPSRDSPLHF.

J is TRBJ2-1 and V is TRBV3-1 (or the pseudogene TRBV3-2); D possibly matches TRBD1 or TRBD2 (5 bases each). This CDR3 contains 16 residues. CDR1 and CDR2 from the germline V gene are LGHDT and YNNKEL (reference sequence). The V gene lost 3 bases and the J gene lost 4 bases, with 16 bases spanning the gap. CDR3 loop: CASSQAPGPTYNEQFF. CDR3 coding DNA: TGTGCCAGCAGCCAGGCCCCGGGGCCGACGTACAATGAGCAGTTCTTC.

This chain joins TRBV6-1 and TRBJ1-1, with D possibly matching TRBD1 (6 bases). V shed 3 bases and J shed 5 bases, with 13 bases lying between them. CDR3 length: 14 amino acids. Germline V gene lookup returns CDR1 MNHNS and CDR2 SASEGT. The CDR3 spells CASSDRGPTTEAFF. DNA of the CDR3: TGTGCCAGCAGTGACAGGGGCCCGACGACTGAAGCTTTCTTT.

This clone was observed once. The chain carries TRBV11-3 and TRBJ2-1; D unresolved. This CDR3 region has 16 residues. CDR1 is SGHNT and CDR2 is YENEEA in the germline V gene. The V end lost 1 base, the J end lost 5 bases, and 15 bases lay between the germline ends. The CDR3 region has the DNA TGTGCCAGCAGCTTAGGCATAGCCCACCAAAACAATGAGCAGTTCTTC. This codes for CASSLGIAHQNNEQFF.

The chain carries TRBV15 and TRBJ1-2; D is perhaps TRBD1 (5 bases). Germline CDR1 and CDR2: LNHNV and YYDKDF (reference sequence). The CDR3 contains 15 residues. V lost 0 bases, J lost 4 bases, and 12 bases lay in between. CDR3 bases: TGTGCCACCAGCAGAGAACGGGGGGTGAGCTATGGCTACACCTTC. Translated: CATSRERGVSYGYTF.

V usage is TRBV6-5 and J usage is TRBJ2-3, with D unresolved. The V gene lost 9 bases and the J gene lost 0 bases, with 10 bases spanning the gap. Germline V gene lookup returns CDR1 MNHEY and CDR2 SVGAGI. The CDR3 length is 13 residues. The CDR3: CASKSGSTDTQYF. CDR3 sequence (DNA): TGTGCCAGTAAAAGTGGAAGCACAGATACGCAGTATTTT.

V and J are TRBV4-3 and TRBJ1-2; D remains unclear. The germline V gene has CDR1 LGHNA and CDR2 YSLEER. This CDR3 is built from 15 residues. V lost 1 base and J 4 bases, leaving 13 bases between the germline ends. The CDR3 DNA is TGCGCCAGCAGCCAAGTTAAACCCGCGTCCTATGGCTACACCTTC. Residues: CASSQVKPASYGYTF.

The chain employs TRBV7-9 and TRBJ2-3; D call uncertain. V shed 1 base and J shed 1 base, with 3 bases lying between them. From germline, CDR1 is SEHNR and CDR2 FQNEAQ (reference sequence). The CDR3 length is 13 residues. CDR3 residues: CASSLDGTDTQYF. CDR3 DNA: TGTGCCAGCAGCTTAGATGGCACAGATACGCAGTATTTT.

The CDR3 DNA sequence: TGTGCCAGCACCCCGTCTAGGACGGGCTACACCTTC. Translation gives CASTPSRTGYTF. The V call is TRBV28, the J call TRBJ1-2; no clear D. This CDR3 has 12 amino acids. Germline V gene data show CDR1 as MDHEN and CDR2 as SYDVKM. V shed 7 bases and J shed 8 bases, with 14 bases lying between them.

The table lists this clone with a few counts. This chain uses TRBV19 with TRBJ2-1; 8 nucleotides match TRBD2. Germline values: CDR1 LNHDA, CDR2 SQIVND (reference sequence). Trimming at V came to 5 bases and at J to 2 bases, leaving 8 bases not matched to a gene. The CDR3 is made up of 16 amino acids. This chain's CDR3 is CASSLSGSLTYNEQFF. In DNA, the CDR3 is TGTGCCAGTAGTTTGAGCGGGAGCTTAACCTACAATGAGCAGTTCTTC.

Worth noting for this clone: Other DNA sequences in the same sample also yield this CDR3. This rearrangement joins TRBV19 to TRBJ1-2; 8 nucleotides agree with TRBD1. There are 13 residues in the CDR3. The germline V gene has CDR1 LNHDA and CDR2 SQIVND (reference sequence). J gave up 3 bases and V 4 bases, and 1 base lay outside the gene matches. CDR3 DNA: TGTGCCAGTAGTAAACAGGGGGACTATGGCTACACCTTC. Its protein product is CASSKQGDYGYTF.

The chain recombines TRBV28 with TRBJ1-5; D not resolved. This CDR3 region has 13 residues. Trimming cost V 5 bases and J 1 base, with 6 bases left between them. The germline V gene has CDR1 MDHEN and CDR2 SYDVKM. This CDR3 is CASSPRSNQPQHF. The CDR3 region has the DNA TGTGCCAGCAGTCCCCGAAGCAATCAGCCCCAGCATTTT.